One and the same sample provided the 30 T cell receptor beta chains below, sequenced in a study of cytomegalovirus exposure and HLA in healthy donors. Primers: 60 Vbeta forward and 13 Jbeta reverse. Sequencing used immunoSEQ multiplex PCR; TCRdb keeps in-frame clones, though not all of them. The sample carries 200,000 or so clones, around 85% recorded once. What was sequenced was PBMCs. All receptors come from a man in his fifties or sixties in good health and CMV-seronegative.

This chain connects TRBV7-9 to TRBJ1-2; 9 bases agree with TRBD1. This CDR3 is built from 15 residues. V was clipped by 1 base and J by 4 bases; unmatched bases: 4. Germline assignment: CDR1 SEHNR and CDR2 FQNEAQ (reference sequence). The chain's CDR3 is CASSLVEGQGYGYTF. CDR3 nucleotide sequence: TGTGCCAGCAGCTTAGTTGAGGGACAGGGCTATGGCTACACCTTC.

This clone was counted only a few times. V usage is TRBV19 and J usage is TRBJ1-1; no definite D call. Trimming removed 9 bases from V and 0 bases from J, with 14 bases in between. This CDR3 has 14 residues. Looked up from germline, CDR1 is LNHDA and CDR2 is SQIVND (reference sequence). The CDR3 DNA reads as TGTGCCAGACCGAGGTACGGCCTGAACACTGAAGCTTTCTTT. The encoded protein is CARPRYGLNTEAFF.

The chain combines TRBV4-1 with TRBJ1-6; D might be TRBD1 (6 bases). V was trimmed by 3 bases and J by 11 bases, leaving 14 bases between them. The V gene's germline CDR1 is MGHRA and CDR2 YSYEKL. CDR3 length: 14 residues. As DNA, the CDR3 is TGCGCCAGCAGCCACCGACAGGACCAAGCACCCCTCCACTTT. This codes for CASSHRQDQAPLHF.

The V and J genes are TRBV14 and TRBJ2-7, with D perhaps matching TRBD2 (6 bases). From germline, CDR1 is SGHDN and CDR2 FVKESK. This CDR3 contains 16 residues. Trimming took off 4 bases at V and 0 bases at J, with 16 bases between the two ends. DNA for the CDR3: TGTGCCAGCAGCCCGGGGGTGGCGGTGAGCTCCTACGAGCAGTACTTC. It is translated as CASSPGVAVSSYEQYF.

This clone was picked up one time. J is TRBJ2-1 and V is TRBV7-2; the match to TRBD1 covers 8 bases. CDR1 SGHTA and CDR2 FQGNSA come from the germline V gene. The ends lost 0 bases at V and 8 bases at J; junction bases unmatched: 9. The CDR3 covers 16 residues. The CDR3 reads CASSLALGRGRDEQFF. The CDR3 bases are TGTGCCAGCAGCTTAGCGTTGGGCAGGGGGCGTGATGAGCAGTTCTTC. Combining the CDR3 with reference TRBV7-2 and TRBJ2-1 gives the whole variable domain GAGVSQSPSNKVTEKGKDVELRCDPISGHTALYWYRQSLGQGLEFLIYFQGNSAPDKSGLPSDRFSAERTGGSVSTLTIQRTQQEDSAVYLCASSLALGRGRDEQFFGPGTRLTVL.

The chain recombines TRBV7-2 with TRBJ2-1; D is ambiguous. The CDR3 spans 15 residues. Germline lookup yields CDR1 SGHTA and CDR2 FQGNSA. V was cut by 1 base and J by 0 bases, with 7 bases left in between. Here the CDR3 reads CASSLEWSSYNEQFF. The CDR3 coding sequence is TGTGCCAGCAGCTTAGAGTGGAGCTCCTACAATGAGCAGTTCTTC.

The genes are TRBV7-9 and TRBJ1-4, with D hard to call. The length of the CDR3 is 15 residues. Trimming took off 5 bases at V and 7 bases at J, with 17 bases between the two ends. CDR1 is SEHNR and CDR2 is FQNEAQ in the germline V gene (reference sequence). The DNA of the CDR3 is TGTGCCAGCAGCAAAGGTCGGCGGTTATTTGAAAAACTGTTTTTT. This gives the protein CASSKGRRLFEKLFF.

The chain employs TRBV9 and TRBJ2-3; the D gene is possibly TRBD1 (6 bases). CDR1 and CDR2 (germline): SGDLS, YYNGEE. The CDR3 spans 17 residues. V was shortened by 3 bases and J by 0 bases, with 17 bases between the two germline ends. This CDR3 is CASSGGTRPFSTDTQYF. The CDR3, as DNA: TGTGCCAGCAGCGGAGGGACAAGGCCTTTTAGCACAGATACGCAGTATTTT.

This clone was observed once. As DNA, the CDR3 is TGTGCCAGCAGCTCAGGTAGCAATCAGCCCCAGCATTTT. It translates to CASSSGSNQPQHF. The chain joins TRBV7-2 to TRBJ1-5; D not resolved. This CDR3 spans 13 amino acids. The V end was cut by 4 bases, the J end by 0 bases, with 4 bases between. The germline V gene has CDR1 SGHTA and CDR2 FQGNSA.

The CDR3 nucleotides are TGTGCCAGCAGCTTAGTCTCTTCTATGGAGACCCAGTACTTC. Translated: CASSLVSSMETQYF. V usage is TRBV7-2 and J usage is TRBJ2-5; D unclear. Between the trimmed V and J ends, which lost 1 base and 5 bases, there was a span of 11 bases. The CDR3 runs 14 residues. Germline V gene data show CDR1 as SGHTA and CDR2 as FQGNSA.

The CDR3 region is CASSPYRGKDGYTF. CDR3 coding DNA: TGTGCCAGCTCACCATACAGGGGGAAGGATGGCTACACCTTC. The chain carries TRBV18 and TRBJ1-2, with TRBD1 matching over 8 bases. V lost 2 bases, J lost 6 bases, and 5 bases stayed unmatched. The CDR3 totals 14 residues. Germline V gene sequence: CDR1 KGHSH, CDR2 LQKENI.

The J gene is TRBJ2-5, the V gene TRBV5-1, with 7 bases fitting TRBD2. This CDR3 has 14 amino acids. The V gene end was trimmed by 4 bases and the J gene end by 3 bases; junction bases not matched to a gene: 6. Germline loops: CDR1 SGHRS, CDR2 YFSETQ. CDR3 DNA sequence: TGCGCCAGCAGCCCGGGGGGAAGTGAAGAGACCCAGTACTTC. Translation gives CASSPGGSEETQYF.

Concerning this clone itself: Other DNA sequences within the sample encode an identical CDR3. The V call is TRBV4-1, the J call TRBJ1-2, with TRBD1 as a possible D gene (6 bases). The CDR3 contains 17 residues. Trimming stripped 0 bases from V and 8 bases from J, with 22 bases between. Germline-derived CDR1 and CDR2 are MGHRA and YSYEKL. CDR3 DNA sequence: TGCGCCAGCAGCCAAGATACGGCAGGGGACAAACTCTACGGCTACACCTTC. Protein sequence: CASSQDTAGDKLYGYTF.

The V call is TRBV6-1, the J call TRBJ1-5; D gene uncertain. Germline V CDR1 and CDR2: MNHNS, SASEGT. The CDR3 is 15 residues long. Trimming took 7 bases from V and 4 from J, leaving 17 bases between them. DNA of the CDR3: TGTGCCAGCACCCCGGAGGAGTTGGGTAATCAGCCCCAGCATTTT. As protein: CASTPEELGNQPQHF.

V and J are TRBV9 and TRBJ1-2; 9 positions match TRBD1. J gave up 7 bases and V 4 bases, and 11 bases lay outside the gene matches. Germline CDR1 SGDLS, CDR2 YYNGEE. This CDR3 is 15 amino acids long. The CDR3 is CASSSSGQGSSGYTF. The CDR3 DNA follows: TGTGCCAGCAGCTCGTCCGGACAGGGGAGCAGTGGCTACACCTTC.

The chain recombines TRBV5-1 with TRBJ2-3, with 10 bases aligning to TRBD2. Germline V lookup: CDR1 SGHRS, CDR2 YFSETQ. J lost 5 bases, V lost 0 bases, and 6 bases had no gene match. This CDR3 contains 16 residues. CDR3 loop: CASSLGSSGGRDTQYF. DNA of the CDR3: TGCGCCAGCAGCTTGGGATCTAGCGGGGGCCGAGATACGCAGTATTTT.

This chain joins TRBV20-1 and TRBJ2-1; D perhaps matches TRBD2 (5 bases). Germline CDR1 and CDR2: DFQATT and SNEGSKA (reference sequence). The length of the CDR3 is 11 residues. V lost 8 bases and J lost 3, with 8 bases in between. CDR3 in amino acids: CSCRDYNEQFF. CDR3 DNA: TGCAGTTGCCGGGACTACAATGAGCAGTTCTTC.

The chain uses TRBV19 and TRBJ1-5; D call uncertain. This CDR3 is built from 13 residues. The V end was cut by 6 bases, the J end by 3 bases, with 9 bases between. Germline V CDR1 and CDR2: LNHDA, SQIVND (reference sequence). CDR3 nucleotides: TGTGCCAGTAGCCTCCAGATCAATCAGCCCCAGCATTTT. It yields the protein CASSLQINQPQHF.

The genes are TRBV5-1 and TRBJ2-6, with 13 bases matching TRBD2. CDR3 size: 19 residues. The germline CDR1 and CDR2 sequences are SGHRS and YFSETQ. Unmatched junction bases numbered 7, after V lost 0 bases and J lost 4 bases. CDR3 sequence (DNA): TGCGCCAGCAGCTTGGCGGGGACTAGCGGGGTATCAGGGGCCAACGTCCTGACTTTC. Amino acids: CASSLAGTSGVSGANVLTF.

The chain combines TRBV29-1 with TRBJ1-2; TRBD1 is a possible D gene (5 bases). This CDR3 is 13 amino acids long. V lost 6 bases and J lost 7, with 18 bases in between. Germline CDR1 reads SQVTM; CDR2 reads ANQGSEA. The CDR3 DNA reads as TGCAGCGTCGCGATCACAGGTTCGGCTGGCTACACCTTC. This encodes CSVAITGSAGYTF.

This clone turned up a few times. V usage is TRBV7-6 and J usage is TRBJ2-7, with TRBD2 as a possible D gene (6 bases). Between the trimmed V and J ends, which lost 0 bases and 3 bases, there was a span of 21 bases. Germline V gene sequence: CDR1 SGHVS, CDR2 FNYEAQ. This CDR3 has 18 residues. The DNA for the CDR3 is TGTGCCAGCAGCTTAGCAAAGGTCGGGGGAGTCTCCCACTACGAGCAGTACTTC. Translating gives CASSLAKVGGVSHYEQYF.

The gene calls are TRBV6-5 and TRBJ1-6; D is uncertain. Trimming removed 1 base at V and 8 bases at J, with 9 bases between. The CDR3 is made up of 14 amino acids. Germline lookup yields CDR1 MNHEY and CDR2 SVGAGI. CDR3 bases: TGTGCCAGCAGTTACTTAGGCGGTGATTCACCCCTCCACTTT. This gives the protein CASSYLGGDSPLHF.

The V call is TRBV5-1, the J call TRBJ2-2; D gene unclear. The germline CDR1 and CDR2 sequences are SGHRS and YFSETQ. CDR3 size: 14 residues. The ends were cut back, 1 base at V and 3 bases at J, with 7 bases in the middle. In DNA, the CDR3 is TGCGCCAGCAGCTTGTTGATAGACACCGGGGAGCTGTTTTTT. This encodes CASSLLIDTGELFF. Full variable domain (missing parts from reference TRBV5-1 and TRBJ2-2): KAGVTQTPRYLIKTRGQQVTLSCSPISGHRSVSWYQQTPGQGLQFLFEYFSETQRNKGNFPGRFSGRQFSNSRSEMNVSTLELGDSALYLCASSLLIDTGELFFGEGSRLTVL.

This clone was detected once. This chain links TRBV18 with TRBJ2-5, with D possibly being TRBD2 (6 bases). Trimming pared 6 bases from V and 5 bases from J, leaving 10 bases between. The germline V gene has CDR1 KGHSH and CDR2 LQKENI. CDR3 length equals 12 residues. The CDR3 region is CASSTRGETQYF. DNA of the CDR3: TGTGCCAGCTCGACCCGGGGGGAGACCCAGTACTTC.

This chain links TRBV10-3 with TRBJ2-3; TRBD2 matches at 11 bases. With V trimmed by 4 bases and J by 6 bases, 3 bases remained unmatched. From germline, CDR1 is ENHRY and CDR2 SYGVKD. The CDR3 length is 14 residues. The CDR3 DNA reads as TGTGCCATCAGTGGGCCTAGCGGGGGGGATACGCAGTATTTT. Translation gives CAISGPSGGDTQYF.

This CDR3 reads CASSLVRGLGNTGELFF. The CDR3, as DNA: TGTGCCAGCAGCTTAGTTCGGGGGTTGGGCAACACCGGGGAGCTGTTTTTT. The rearrangement joins TRBV7-2 to TRBJ2-2, with D perhaps TRBD2 (6 bases). Between the trimmed V and J ends, which lost 1 base and 2 bases, there was a span of 14 bases. Per germline, CDR1 SGHTA and CDR2 FQGNSA. This CDR3 region has 17 residues.

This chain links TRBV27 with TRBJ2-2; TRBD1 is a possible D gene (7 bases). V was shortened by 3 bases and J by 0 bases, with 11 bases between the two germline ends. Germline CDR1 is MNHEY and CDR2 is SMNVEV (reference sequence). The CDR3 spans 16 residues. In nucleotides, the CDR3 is TGTGCCAGCAGTTTCAGGGGGGTCGCGAACACCGGGGAGCTGTTTTTT. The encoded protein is CASSFRGVANTGELFF.

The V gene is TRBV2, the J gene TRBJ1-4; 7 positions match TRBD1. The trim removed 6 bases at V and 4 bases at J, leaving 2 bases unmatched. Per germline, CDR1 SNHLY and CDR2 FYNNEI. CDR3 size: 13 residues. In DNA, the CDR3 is TGTGCCAGCAGGACAGGGTATAATGAAAAACTGTTTTTT. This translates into CASRTGYNEKLFF.

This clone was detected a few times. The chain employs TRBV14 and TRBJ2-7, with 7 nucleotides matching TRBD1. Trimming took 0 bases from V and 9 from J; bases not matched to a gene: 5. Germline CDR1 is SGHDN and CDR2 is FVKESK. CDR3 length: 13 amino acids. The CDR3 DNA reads TGTGCCAGCAGCCAAGAGACAGGGCTCGGGCAGTACTTC. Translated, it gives CASSQETGLGQYF.

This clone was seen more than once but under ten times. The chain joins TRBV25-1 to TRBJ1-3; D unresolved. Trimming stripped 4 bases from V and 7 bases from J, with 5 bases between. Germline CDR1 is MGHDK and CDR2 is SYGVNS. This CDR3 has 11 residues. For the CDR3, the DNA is TGTGCCAGCAGTGGCGGGAACACCATATATTTT. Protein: CASSGGNTIYF.